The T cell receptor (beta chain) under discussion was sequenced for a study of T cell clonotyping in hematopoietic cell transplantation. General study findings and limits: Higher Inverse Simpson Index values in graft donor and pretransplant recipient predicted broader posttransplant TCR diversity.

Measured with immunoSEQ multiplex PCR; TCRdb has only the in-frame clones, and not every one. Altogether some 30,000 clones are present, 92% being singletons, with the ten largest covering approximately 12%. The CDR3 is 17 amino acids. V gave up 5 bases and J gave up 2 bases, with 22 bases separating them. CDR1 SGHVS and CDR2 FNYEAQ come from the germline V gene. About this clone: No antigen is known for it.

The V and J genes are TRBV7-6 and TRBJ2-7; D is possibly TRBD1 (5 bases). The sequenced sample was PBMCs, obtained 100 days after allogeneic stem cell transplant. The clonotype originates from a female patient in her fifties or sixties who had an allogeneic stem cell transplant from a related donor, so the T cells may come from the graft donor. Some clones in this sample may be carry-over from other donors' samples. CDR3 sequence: CASSLTTGLTPTYEQYF. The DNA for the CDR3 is TGTGCCAGCAGCCTAACAACAGGCCTAACCCCTACCTACGAGCAGTACTTC.